Following are 11 T cell receptor beta chains from one sample sequenced in a study of OX40 agonist ivuxolimab in advanced cancers. The assay was immunoSEQ multiplex PCR, and TCRdb's table has in-frame clones only and misses some. The repertoire holds about 55,000 clones, with 70% to 90% as singletons. The source was CD4+ or CD8+ T cells sorted from blood, collected in a trial of the OX40 agonist ivuxolimab. These receptors all come from an adult with an advanced solid tumor such as melanoma, head and neck, liver or kidney cancer.

The chain joins TRBV4-2 to TRBJ2-1, with 10 bases that match TRBD2. The J segment lost 4 bases and the V segment lost 0 bases, leaving 3 bases of the junction unmatched. The CDR3 is 16 amino acids. Looked up from germline, CDR1 is LGHNA and CDR2 is YNFKEQ. The CDR3 sequence is CASSQEGLALYNEQFF. CDR3 nucleotide sequence: TGTGCCAGCAGCCAAGAGGGACTAGCGCTATACAATGAGCAGTTCTTC.

The chain links TRBV7-2 to TRBJ2-2; 8 positions match TRBD2. With 6 bases clipped from V and 4 bases from J, the junction kept 13 bases outside the gene matches. CDR1 and CDR2 from the germline V gene are SGHTA and FQGNSA. The CDR3 has 17 residues. The CDR3 DNA is TGTGCCAGCAGACCCTTTGTCAGCGGGAGCGGCACCGGGGAGCTGTTTTTT. Translated: CASRPFVSGSGTGELFF.

The V and J genes are TRBV2 and TRBJ2-2; TRBD1 might be the D (6 bases). Germline CDR1 is SNHLY and CDR2 is FYNNEI. V was trimmed by 6 bases and J by 1 base, leaving 12 bases between them. The CDR3 length is 15 residues. CDR3 amino acids: CASSRGIGNTGELFF. The CDR3 region has the DNA TGTGCCAGCAGCAGGGGAATAGGGAACACCGGGGAGCTGTTTTTT.

For the CDR3, the DNA is TGTGCCAGCAGCTTAGATCGTGTGACCCTTCTTGAAAAAGAGCAGTTCTTC. Translation: CASSLDRVTLLEKEQFF. This chain joins TRBV11-2 and TRBJ2-1; D gene ambiguous. The CDR3 runs 17 residues. V was cut by 0 bases and J by 10 bases, with 22 bases left in between. CDR1 is SGHAT, CDR2 FQNNGV, per germline.

The chain combines TRBV11-2 with TRBJ2-1; 10 nucleotides agree with TRBD2. V was pared by 3 bases and J by 6 bases, with 5 bases of the junction left unmatched. This CDR3 is 15 amino acids long. The V gene's germline CDR1 is SGHAT and CDR2 FQNNGV. DNA of the CDR3: TGTGCCAGCAGCTTTACTAGCGGGATTTTCAATGAGCAGTTCTTC. It is translated as CASSFTSGIFNEQFF.

The rearrangement links TRBV10-1 to TRBJ1-4; no reliable D call. Trimming stripped 4 bases from V and 4 bases from J, with 16 bases between. CDR3 length: 16 residues. Germline V gene lookup returns CDR1 WNHNN and CDR2 SYGVQD (reference sequence). CDR3 sequence reads: CASSGVMGTHNEKLFF. In DNA, the CDR3 is TGCGCCAGCAGTGGGGTGATGGGTACTCATAATGAAAAACTGTTTTTT.

The V call is TRBV16, the J call TRBJ2-1, with 10 bases aligning to TRBD2. Trimming at V came to 3 bases and at J to 4 bases, leaving 6 bases not matched to a gene. This CDR3 has 16 amino acids. The V gene's germline CDR1 is KGHSY and CDR2 FQNENV. The CDR3: CASSHHLAGEYNEQFF. The CDR3 DNA follows: TGTGCCAGCAGCCATCACCTAGCGGGGGAGTACAATGAGCAGTTCTTC.

The rearrangement joins TRBV5-6 to TRBJ2-2; 7 bases are shared with TRBD1. The CDR3 is 16 amino acids. V was clipped by 1 base and J by 5 bases; unmatched bases: 8. Germline V lookup: CDR1 SGHDT, CDR2 YYEEEE. The CDR3 spells CASSLRPGGETGELFF. The DNA for the CDR3 is TGTGCCAGCAGCTTGCGGCCAGGGGGAGAGACCGGGGAGCTGTTTTTT. Variable domain in full (rest from reference TRBV5-6 and TRBJ2-2): DAGVTQSPTHLIKTRGQQVTLRCSPKSGHDTVSWYQQALGQGPQFIFQYYEEEERQRGNFPDRFSGHQFPNYSSELNVNALLLGDSALYLCASSLRPGGETGELFFGEGSRLTVL.

The gene calls are TRBV11-2 and TRBJ1-1, with no clear D. CDR3 size: 12 residues. CDR1 and CDR2 from the germline V gene are SGHAT and FQNNGV. V was shortened by 1 base and J by 6 bases, with 6 bases between the two germline ends. DNA for the CDR3: TGTGCCAGCAGCTTAGGTTTCCCTGAAGCTTTCTTT. Translated, it gives CASSLGFPEAFF.

The genes are TRBV4-3 and TRBJ2-1; the D gene could be TRBD1 or TRBD2 (7 bases each). Trimming stripped 0 bases from V and 0 bases from J, with 15 bases between. The germline gives CDR1 LGHNA, CDR2 YSLEER. The CDR3 has 18 amino acids. CDR3 amino acids: CASSQDLSGDSSYNEQFF. The CDR3 DNA reads TGCGCCAGCAGCCAAGATCTAAGCGGGGACAGCTCCTACAATGAGCAGTTCTTC.

This sequence joins TRBV27 and TRBJ1-5; no clear D. Germline V lookup: CDR1 MNHEY, CDR2 SMNVEV (reference sequence). The length of the CDR3 is 16 residues. Trimming pared 6 bases from V and 2 bases from J, leaving 17 bases between. CDR3 region: CASSPFEGRGNQPQHF. Here the CDR3 DNA reads TGTGCCAGCAGCCCCTTCGAGGGTAGGGGCAATCAGCCCCAGCATTTT.